The 29 T cell receptor beta chains listed next were all sequenced from one sample in a study of human T cells and chemical hapten exposure (dated by TCRdb to the early 2020s). The time point label on this specimen signifies: patch test 1, 2 weeks after DPC sensitization. The treatment or condition label on this specimen signifies: therapeutic diphenylcyclopropenone sensitization with weekly scalp DPC. The library was prepared using RACE. These reads were obtained on a NextSeq 500. TCRdb reanalyzed the raw reads on its own, using fastp at Q25 for trimming and MiXCR for clone calling, and kept in-frame beta chains. Every CDR3 protein is listed once, alongside the most common genes and DNA of its rows. The sample table shows approximately 340,000 distinct CDR3 sequences, and about 7% are seen once. The top ten constitute 7.5% to 8.5% of the sample. Sequencing was performed on whole blood, taken in connection with sensitization to the hapten diphenylcyclopropenone (DPC). The receptors come from a woman between 18 and 29 years old with alopecia areata. Some clones in this sample may be carry-over from other donors' samples.

This clonotype showed up many times. CDR3 residues: CASSSTGYSYEQYF. The CDR3 DNA reads TGTGCCAGCAGCTCTACAGGGTACTCCTACGAGCAGTACTTC. The V call is TRBV7-9, the J call TRBJ2-7; D may be TRBD1 (6 bases). The germline CDR1 and CDR2 sequences are SEHNR and FQNEAQ (reference sequence). With 4 bases removed from V and 0 bases from J, the gap between germline ends came to 10 bases. This CDR3 is built from 14 residues. Using reference TRBV7-9 and TRBJ2-7 for the parts outside the CDR3, the full variable domain is DTGVSQNPRHKITKRGQNVTFRCDPISEHNRLYWYRQTLGQGPEFLTYFQNEAQLEKSRLLSDRFSAERPKGSFSTLEIQRTEQGDSAMYLCASSSTGYSYEQYFGPGTRLTVT.

The V and J genes are TRBV18 and TRBJ1-4, with TRBD1 as a possible D gene (5 bases). The CDR3 runs to 13 residues. Germline V gene sequence: CDR1 KGHSH, CDR2 LQKENI. Trimming shortened V by 5 bases and J by 8 bases, and 12 bases separated the two germline ends. The CDR3 region has the DNA TGTGCCAGCTCATACGTCCGGGACGAAAAACTGTTTTTT. Encoded protein: CASSYVRDEKLFF. Full variable domain (remainder filled in from reference TRBV18 and TRBJ1-4): NAGVMQNPRHLVRRRGQEARLRCSPMKGHSHVYWYRQLPEEGLKFMVYLQKENIIDESGMPKERFSAEFPKEGPSILRIQQVVRGDSAAYFCASSYVRDEKLFFGSGTQLSVL.

This chain links TRBV4-3 with TRBJ2-2; D is undetermined. V was shortened by 0 bases and J by 4 bases, with 6 bases between the two germline ends. Germline V lookup: CDR1 LGHNA, CDR2 YSLEER. The CDR3 is 14 residues long. The CDR3 sequence is CASSQDRVTGELFF. DNA of the CDR3: TGCGCCAGCAGCCAAGATAGGGTCACCGGGGAGCTGTTTTTT.

This clonotype was observed at least ten times. The V and J genes are TRBV6-5 and TRBJ1-1, with TRBD1 matching over 7 bases. This CDR3 contains 16 residues. The J segment lost 7 bases and the V segment lost 0 bases, leaving 11 bases of the junction unmatched. Germline values: CDR1 MNHEY, CDR2 SVGAGI. CDR3 region: CASSYSGGQGVGEAFF. The DNA of the CDR3 is TGTGCCAGCAGTTACTCCGGTGGGCAGGGGGTGGGTGAAGCTTTCTTT.

In this sample, this clonotype turned up many times. The chain has TRBV20-1 and TRBJ1-1; no clear D. This CDR3 is 15 amino acids long. V lost 6 bases to trimming and J lost 2 bases, with 19 bases between them. Germline loops: CDR1 DFQATT, CDR2 SNEGSKA (reference sequence). DNA of the CDR3: TGCAGTGCCGCGACCCCACAGCGGGTAAACACTGAAGCTTTCTTT. It encodes CSAATPQRVNTEAFF.

The table lists this clonotype with a few counts. The chain uses TRBV28 and TRBJ1-1; D gene unclear. The CDR3 totals 14 residues. With 6 bases removed from V and 5 bases from J, the gap between germline ends came to 16 bases. Germline V gene lookup returns CDR1 MDHEN and CDR2 SYDVKM. CDR3 bases: TGTGCCAGCAGGACCGGCACGATGCGTACTGAAGCTTTCTTT. This codes for CASRTGTMRTEAFF.

The chain has TRBV5-4 and TRBJ2-1; maybe TRBD2 (7 bases). The germline V and J ends were trimmed by 6 bases and 0 bases, with 13 bases remaining between them. CDR1 SGHNT and CDR2 YYREEE come from the germline V gene (reference sequence). The CDR3 length is 15 residues. The CDR3 nucleotides are TGTGCCAGCAAAGGGGGGGAGAGCTCCTACAATGAGCAGTTCTTC. Translated: CASKGGESSYNEQFF.

This rearrangement joins TRBV4-2 to TRBJ2-3, with no clear D. In germline, CDR1 is LGHNA, CDR2 YNFKEQ. CDR3 length equals 16 residues. V lost 1 base and J 1 base, leaving 12 bases between the germline ends. The CDR3, as DNA: TGTGCCAGCAGCCAAGTAAAGGGCTTCCGCACAGATACGCAGTATTTT. It codes for CASSQVKGFRTDTQYF.

Only a few counts were recorded for this clonotype. V usage is TRBV12-5 and J usage is TRBJ1-1; no reliable D call. V lost 0 bases, J lost 1 base, and 21 bases lay in between. The CDR3 loop spans 19 amino acids. In germline, CDR1 is LGHNT, CDR2 FRNRAP. The CDR3 DNA is TGTGCTAGTGGTTTGGTACTTGGGGAAACTTCTTACTCGAACACTGAAGCTTTCTTT. Amino acids: CASGLVLGETSYSNTEAFF. Full variable domain (outside the CDR3, taken from reference TRBV12-5 and TRBJ1-1): DARVTQTPRHKVTEMGQEVTMRCQPILGHNTVFWYRQTMMQGLELLAYFRNRAPLDDSGMPKDRFSAEMPDATLATLKIQPSEPRDSAVYFCASGLVLGETSYSNTEAFFGQGTRLTVV.

This clonotype was seen just once. The J gene is TRBJ1-2, the V gene TRBV20-1, with D unresolved. V lost 6 bases to trimming and J lost 8 bases, with 16 bases between them. CDR1 and CDR2 from the germline V gene are DFQATT and SNEGSKA (reference sequence). The CDR3 length is 12 residues. The CDR3 loop is CSANLDSEGYTF. The CDR3 DNA sequence: TGCAGTGCCAACTTAGATTCCGAGGGCTACACCTTC.

This clonotype was seen just once. CDR3 DNA sequence: TGTGCCAGCAGTGCCGGACAGGCTTCTTGGCCCCAGCATTTT. Translated, it gives CASSAGQASWPQHF. The chain combines TRBV6-5 with TRBJ1-5; TRBD1 agrees at 7 bases. With 5 bases clipped from V and 9 bases from J, the junction kept 10 bases outside the gene matches. Germline CDR1 and CDR2: MNHEY and SVGAGI. This CDR3 comprises 14 residues.

The gene calls are TRBV6-5 and TRBJ2-3, with 10 bases fitting TRBD2. This CDR3 has 19 amino acids. Germline CDR1 and CDR2: MNHEY and SVGAGI. After removal of 0 bases from V and 5 bases from J, the junction contained 14 bases not matched to a gene. The CDR3 DNA sequence: TGTGCCAGCAGTTACTCGTCGGGGACAGCGGGGGGGCTTTTAGATACGCAGTATTTT. Translated, it gives CASSYSSGTAGGLLDTQYF.

The rearrangement links TRBV29-1 to TRBJ2-2; possibly TRBD1 or TRBD2 for D (5 bases each). Trimming took 7 bases from V and 2 from J, leaving 11 bases between them. The germline V gene has CDR1 SQVTM and CDR2 ANQGSEA. CDR3 length: 13 amino acids. CDR3 DNA sequence: TGCAGCGCGGCTGGGGGAAACACCGGGGAGCTGTTTTTT. Protein product: CSAAGGNTGELFF.

The V call is TRBV12-3 or TRBV12-4, the J call TRBJ1-4, with unresolved D. The CDR3 extends over 12 amino acids. Trimming cost V 2 bases and J 12 bases, with 10 bases left between them. CDR3 nucleotides: TGTGCCAGCAGTTTAAAGTGGATGGAACTGTTTTTT. Translation gives CASSLKWMELFF.

The sample holds a few counts of this clonotype. The chain employs TRBV5-6 and TRBJ2-7; 8 bases are a match to TRBD1. The CDR3 contains 13 residues. Per the germline V gene, CDR1 is SGHDT and CDR2 is YYEEEE. With 0 bases clipped from V and 7 bases from J, the junction kept 3 bases outside the gene matches. CDR3 loop: CASSLVRGQEQYF. CDR3 DNA: TGTGCCAGCAGCTTGGTCAGGGGGCAGGAGCAGTACTTC.

This clonotype was seen repeatedly, ten times or more. This chain connects TRBV24-1 to TRBJ2-1; 7 nucleotides match TRBD1. Germline assignment: CDR1 KGHDR and CDR2 SFDVKD. V shed 3 bases, J shed 5 bases, and the junction held 6 bases outside the gene matches. The CDR3 totals 15 residues. The CDR3 coding sequence is TGTGCCACCAGTGATAGGGACAGTCTGCACAATGAGCAGTTCTTC. It yields the protein CATSDRDSLHNEQFF.

This clonotype was detected ten times or more. This chain joins TRBV6-2 or TRBV6-3 and TRBJ1-6; a weak D match, TRBD1 (6 bases). Germline CDR1 MNHEY, CDR2 SVGEGT. This CDR3 is built from 13 residues. The V end lost 2 bases, the J end lost 10 bases, and 9 bases lay between the germline ends. DNA for the CDR3: TGTGCCAGCAGTTACCGGGGGCACTCACCCCTCCACTTT. This sequence encodes CASSYRGHSPLHF.

This clonotype was observed a few times. The genes are TRBV20-1 and TRBJ2-7, with 7 positions matching TRBD2. There are 17 residues in the CDR3. Trimming removed 4 bases from V and 0 bases from J; junction bases left unmatched: 15. Germline values: CDR1 DFQATT, CDR2 SNEGSKA (reference sequence). The CDR3 loop reads CSATAGRVLSFSYEQYF. The CDR3 DNA is TGCAGTGCTACGGCGGGGAGGGTCCTTTCCTTCTCCTACGAGCAGTACTTC.

A few counts support this clonotype. The chain recombines TRBV3-1 with TRBJ2-3; 9 nucleotides agree with TRBD2. Germline values: CDR1 LGHDT, CDR2 YNNKEL (reference sequence). The CDR3 contains 18 residues. With V trimmed by 0 bases and J by 0 bases, 7 bases remained unmatched. CDR3 region: CASSQDFETSGSTDTQYF. CDR3 DNA: TGTGCCAGCAGCCAAGATTTTGAGACTAGCGGCAGCACAGATACGCAGTATTTT.

In its sample, this clonotype was seen a few times. The V gene is TRBV20-1, the J gene TRBJ2-7, with D possibly being TRBD2 (6 bases). Germline V gene sequence: CDR1 DFQATT, CDR2 SNEGSKA (reference sequence). This CDR3 spans 16 amino acids. The V end was cut by 1 base, the J end by 2 bases, with 18 bases between. The chain's CDR3 is CSARVDSSGPTYEQYF. DNA for the CDR3: TGCAGTGCTAGAGTGGATTCCAGCGGGCCGACCTACGAGCAGTACTTC.

This clonotype was counted at least ten times. This chain links TRBV6-5 with TRBJ2-3, with D unclear. The V gene's germline CDR1 is MNHEY and CDR2 SVGAGI. The CDR3 covers 12 residues. Deletions cut 8 bases from V and 4 bases from J, with 10 bases between. The CDR3 DNA reads as TGTGCCAGCCGTCGGACCGCAGATACGCAGTATTTT. Protein: CASRRTADTQYF.

This clonotype was found many times. The V call is TRBV13, the J call TRBJ1-6; D is possibly TRBD1 (6 bases). CDR1 is PRHDT and CDR2 is FYEKMQ in the germline V gene (reference sequence). Between the trimmed V and J ends, which lost 8 bases and 7 bases, there was a span of 15 bases. This CDR3 is 14 amino acids long. The DNA of the CDR3 is TGTGCCAGCTCCATAGGGGGGAACAATTCACCCCTCCACTTT. It codes for CASSIGGNNSPLHF.

The chain has TRBV13 and TRBJ2-1, with D uncertain. This CDR3 comprises 12 residues. V was shortened by 1 base and J by 6 bases, with 4 bases between the two germline ends. Germline-derived CDR1 and CDR2 are PRHDT and FYEKMQ (reference sequence). The CDR3 DNA reads TGTGCCAGCAGCTTAGACGGCAATGAGCAGTTCTTC. Its protein product is CASSLDGNEQFF.

This clonotype turned up a few times. The rearrangement links TRBV2 to TRBJ2-3; the match to TRBD1 covers 10 bases. CDR1 SNHLY and CDR2 FYNNEI come from the germline V gene. There are 14 residues in the CDR3. The junction had 3 bases not matched to a gene; V was cut back by 6 bases and J by 3 bases. DNA for the CDR3: TGTGCCAGCAGGGGACAGGGGATTACAGATACGCAGTATTTT. It is translated as CASRGQGITDTQYF.

This clonotype was picked up a small number of times. The V and J genes are TRBV28 and TRBJ2-3, with 9 nucleotides matching TRBD1. The CDR3 extends over 15 amino acids. V shed 5 bases and J 2 bases; nucleotides not matched to a gene: 5. Germline V gene data show CDR1 as MDHEN and CDR2 as SYDVKM. In DNA, the CDR3 is TGTGCCAGCAGTGCGGGACAGGGCGTCACAGATACGCAGTATTTT. Amino acid sequence: CASSAGQGVTDTQYF.

This clonotype was observed a few times. This rearrangement joins TRBV27 to TRBJ1-5; D is possibly TRBD1 (5 bases). Between the trimmed V and J ends, which lost 4 bases and 1 base, there was a span of 11 bases. The germline CDR1 and CDR2 sequences are MNHEY and SMNVEV (reference sequence). CDR3 size: 15 residues. The CDR3 DNA sequence: TGTGCCAGCAGTTCCCTCCGGGACAGCAATCAGCCCCAGCATTTT. Amino acids: CASSSLRDSNQPQHF.

The chain employs TRBV7-8 and TRBJ2-5; D is unclear. Trimming shortened V by 1 base and J by 0 bases, and 9 bases separated the two germline ends. Germline-derived CDR1 and CDR2 are SGHVS and FQNEAQ. CDR3 size: 15 residues. The CDR3 region has the DNA TGTGCCAGCAGCTTAGTTTGGAGTCACCAAGAGACCCAGTACTTC. Translation: CASSLVWSHQETQYF.

In its sample, this clonotype was seen many times. This sequence joins TRBV6-2 or TRBV6-3 and TRBJ1-1, with D unclear. Germline-derived CDR1 and CDR2 are MNHEY and SVGEGT. V lost 4 bases and J 2 bases, leaving 8 bases between the germline ends. This CDR3 contains 13 residues. CDR3 coding DNA: TGTGCCAGCAGTTCCCCTTTAAACACTGAAGCTTTCTTT. As protein: CASSSPLNTEAFF.

The rearrangement links TRBV2 to TRBJ2-3; 16 bases align to TRBD2. Germline trimming cut 6 bases from V and 1 base from J; bases unmatched to any gene: 10. This CDR3 contains 19 residues. The germline V gene has CDR1 SNHLY and CDR2 FYNNEI. CDR3 in amino acids: CASSARGLAGGPGTDTQYF. The DNA of the CDR3 is TGTGCCAGCAGCGCGCGGGGACTAGCGGGGGGGCCGGGCACAGATACGCAGTATTTT.